Below are 2 T cell receptor beta chains sequenced from a single sample in a study of T cells in Graves' hyperthyroidism and ophthalmopathy. Regions amplified from RNA transcripts were the TCR beta CDR3 regions. HTBI primers were used for first-round RT-PCR of the TCR CDR3. TCRdb recomputed calls from the multiplex PCR reads with MiXCR, one row per CDR3 protein. The table has over 700,000 distinct CDR3 sequences, around a sixth seen once; the top ten hold 16%. Sequencing was performed on blood. Source of these receptors: a woman aged 45-65 years with Graves' hyperthyroidism that later progressed to Graves' ophthalmopathy.

The chain is built from TRBV20-1 and TRBJ1-6, with no clear D. This CDR3 spans 14 amino acids. Between the trimmed V and J ends, which lost 5 bases and 2 bases, there was a span of 10 bases. CDR1 and CDR2 from the germline V gene are DFQATT and SNEGSKA (reference sequence). CDR3 protein: CSASPLAYNSPLHF. CDR3 nucleotide sequence: TGCAGTGCTTCCCCGCTGGCCTATAATTCACCCCTCCACTTT.

This clonotype was seen repeatedly, ten times or more. The genes are TRBV5-5 and TRBJ2-5; D not resolved. V lost 3 bases to trimming and J lost 2 bases, with 8 bases between them. The CDR3 totals 13 residues. The germline CDR1 and CDR2 sequences are SGHKS and YYEKEE (reference sequence). CDR3 nucleotides: TGTGCCAGCAGCTCAGGACCGCAAGAGACCCAGTACTTC. As protein: CASSSGPQETQYF.